This paragraph covers one TCR beta chain sequence. The data belong to a study of blood T cell repertoires in COVID-19. As for the study in general: Collection of acute and convalescent COVID-19 samples took place in the United States, Italy and Spain. Sources were T cells, B-cell-depleted T cells, or PBMCs; the material itself was cDNA or gDNA.

The V gene's germline CDR1 is SGHTA and CDR2 FQGNSA. V shed 5 bases and J 5 bases; nucleotides not matched to a gene: 8. CDR3 length: 14 residues. Per the authors' pipeline: By means of reference gene primer amplification, nucleated cell counts were estimated. Using immunoSEQ multiplex PCR, the repertoire was profiled, and TCRdb retains in-frame clones only, with some absent. V and J calls and clone size come straight from that table; D and trimming were deduced from the DNA. The sample lists some 80,000 clones, approximately 89% occurring once. Seattle-derived patients entered the study during active infection and were followed longitudinally.

The rearrangement joins TRBV7-2 to TRBJ2-5, with TRBD2 identical over 7 bases. Specimen: peripheral blood. This sequence was found in a man between 45 and 60 years old with COVID-19, enrolled during active disease. The CDR3 loop reads CASSLRGRDETQYF. CDR3 sequence (DNA): TGTGCCAGCAGCCTCCGGGGGAGGGACGAGACCCAGTACTTC. Together with reference TRBV7-2 and TRBJ2-5, the CDR3 gives the full variable domain: GAGVSQSPSNKVTEKGKDVELRCDPISGHTALYWYRQSLGQGLEFLIYFQGNSAPDKSGLPSDRFSAERTGGSVSTLTIQRTQQEDSAVYLCASSLRGRDETQYFGPGTRLLVL.